The 27 T cell receptor beta chains below were found in one sample sequenced in a study of identical twins. TCRdb reanalysed the 5' RACE reads using MiXCR and keeps one entry per CDR3 protein. The profile shows hundreds of thousands of distinct CDR3 sequences, roughly an eighth of them singletons. This same sample was also part of a study on yellow fever vaccine responses in identical twins.

Material: PBMCs. The receptors shown here come from a woman aged 18-29 years in good health.

This clonotype was seen many times. This chain joins TRBV10-3 and TRBJ2-7; no clear D. V dropped 8 bases and J dropped 4 bases, with 12 bases sitting between them. Germline lookup yields CDR1 ENHRY and CDR2 SYGVKD. This CDR3 has 12 amino acids. CDR3 DNA: TGTGCCATCTCTATCGGTTCATACGAGCAGTACTTC. This gives the protein CAISIGSYEQYF.

This clonotype occurred a few times. This chain uses TRBV20-1 with TRBJ2-7, with 9 nucleotides matching TRBD1. Germline CDR1 DFQATT, CDR2 SNEGSKA (reference sequence). V lost 3 bases to trimming and J lost 3 bases; unmatched junction nucleotides: 6. The CDR3 covers 14 residues. The CDR3 is CSARETGGVYEQYV. DNA for the CDR3: TGCAGTGCTAGGGAAACAGGGGGCGTCTACGAGCAGTACGTC.

The J gene is TRBJ2-7, the V gene TRBV25-1; no clear D. Trimming left V 1 base short and J 4 bases short, with 14 bases between. Germline V gene sequence: CDR1 MGHDK, CDR2 SYGVNS. The CDR3 has 15 residues. Here the CDR3 reads CASSESGVDSYEQYF. CDR3 in DNA: TGTGCCAGCAGTGAATCTGGGGTTGACTCTTACGAGCAGTACTTC.

This chain uses TRBV7-2 with TRBJ2-1; 7 nucleotides match TRBD2. The germline gives CDR1 SGHTA, CDR2 FQGNSA. The CDR3 runs to 15 residues. The junction had 4 bases not matched to a gene; V was cut back by 2 bases and J by 3 bases. This chain's CDR3 is CASSLTSVNYNEQFF. Written as DNA, the CDR3 is TGTGCCAGCAGCTTAACTAGCGTTAACTACAATGAGCAGTTCTTC.

The chain recombines TRBV2 with TRBJ2-3; D is ambiguous. Germline assignment: CDR1 SNHLY and CDR2 FYNNEI. The V end was cut by 4 bases, the J end by 6 bases, with 11 bases between. The CDR3 is made up of 13 amino acids. The CDR3 sequence: CASSAQKTDTQYF. As DNA, the CDR3 is TGTGCCAGCAGTGCTCAGAAAACGGATACGCAGTATTTT.

J is TRBJ2-1 and V is TRBV29-1; the D is unclear. Looked up from germline, CDR1 is SQVTM and CDR2 is ANQGSEA. The V end lost 4 bases, the J end lost 11 bases, and 15 bases lay between the germline ends. This CDR3 has 12 residues. The CDR3 DNA reads TGCAGCGTTGGCAGCTTGGGGAATAAGCAGTTCTTC. Encoded protein: CSVGSLGNKQFF.

This clonotype showed up just a few times. The rearrangement uses TRBV6-5 and TRBJ2-7, with a possible D match to TRBD1 (6 bases). The CDR3 runs to 15 residues. Looked up from germline, CDR1 is MNHEY and CDR2 is SVGAGI. Trimming left V 2 bases short and J 3 bases short, with 14 bases between. This CDR3 reads CASSYLQGTRYEQYF. Here the CDR3 DNA reads TGTGCCAGCAGTTACCTCCAGGGGACCCGCTACGAGCAGTACTTC.

The V call is TRBV11-1, the J call TRBJ2-5; 9 bases agree with TRBD2. V was pared by 5 bases and J by 4 bases, with 17 bases of the junction left unmatched. Germline CDR1 is SGHAT and CDR2 is FQDESV (reference sequence). The CDR3 is 18 residues long. The CDR3: CASSVEPSGKTFVETQYF. In DNA, the CDR3 is TGTGCCAGCAGCGTAGAGCCTAGCGGGAAAACTTTCGTAGAGACCCAGTACTTC.

This clonotype was detected a few times. The chain recombines TRBV4-1 with TRBJ2-1, with no clear D. Germline loops: CDR1 MGHRA, CDR2 YSYEKL. Trimming left V 1 base short and J 0 bases short, with 10 bases between. This CDR3 is 16 amino acids long. The CDR3 DNA reads as TGCGCCAGCAGCCAAGGGAGACACTACTCCTACAATGAGCAGTTCTTC. The encoded protein is CASSQGRHYSYNEQFF.

The V and J genes are TRBV3-1 and TRBJ2-4; D is undetermined. The CDR3 loop spans 12 amino acids. Trimming left V 3 bases short and J 2 bases short, with 2 bases between. Germline loops: CDR1 LGHDT, CDR2 YNNKEL (reference sequence). CDR3 loop: CASSQSKNIQYF. The CDR3 bases are TGTGCCAGCAGCCAGTCCAAAAACATTCAGTACTTC.

This chain joins TRBV29-1 and TRBJ2-1; tentative D call: TRBD2 (5 bases). The CDR3 is made up of 13 amino acids. V lost 4 bases, J lost 5 bases, and 12 bases lay in between. CDR1 is SQVTM and CDR2 is ANQGSEA in the germline V gene. The CDR3, as DNA: TGCAGCGTTGGGACGGGAAGAAACAATGAGCAGTTCTTC. It encodes CSVGTGRNNEQFF.

This clonotype showed up just a few times. This chain joins TRBV7-7 and TRBJ2-2; no firm D call. The CDR3 sequence is 16 residues long. Germline V gives CDR1 SSHAT, CDR2 FNYEAQ (reference sequence). V shed 5 bases and J shed 7 bases, with 20 bases lying between them. The CDR3 loop is CASSDGPTIGSGELFF. CDR3 sequence (DNA): TGTGCCAGCAGCGACGGACCTACTATCGGCAGCGGGGAGCTGTTTTTT.

The table lists this clonotype with a few counts. The rearrangement uses TRBV12-3 or TRBV12-4 and TRBJ2-2; 9 nucleotides line up with TRBD1. CDR3 length: 17 amino acids. Unmatched junction bases numbered 11, after V lost 6 bases and J lost 3 bases. Written as DNA, the CDR3 is TGTGCCAGCAGATTGAAAAGCCGGGACAGGGACACCGGGGAGCTGTTTTTT. Translated, it gives CASRLKSRDRDTGELFF.

This clonotype came up a few times. This chain connects TRBV2 to TRBJ2-1; D might be TRBD1 (5 bases). The CDR3 is 14 residues long. The V end lost 3 bases, the J end lost 5 bases, and 11 bases lay between the germline ends. Germline lookup yields CDR1 SNHLY and CDR2 FYNNEI. DNA for the CDR3: TGTGCCAGCAGTGATCTCGCAGGGAACAATGAGCAGTTCTTC. Translating it yields CASSDLAGNNEQFF.

This clonotype was recorded many times. J is TRBJ2-2 and V is TRBV12-3 or TRBV12-4; 7 bases agree with TRBD2. The CDR3 loop spans 16 amino acids. Trimming removed 5 bases from V and 1 base from J; junction bases left unmatched: 7. CDR3 loop: CASSHYGGKNTGELFF. The CDR3 region has the DNA TGTGCCAGCAGTCACTACGGGGGGAAGAACACCGGGGAGCTGTTTTTT.

This clonotype was seen many times. V is TRBV4-1 and J is TRBJ1-1, with D perhaps matching TRBD1 (5 bases). Germline values: CDR1 MGHRA, CDR2 YSYEKL. The V end was cut by 0 bases, the J end by 1 base, with 12 bases between. The CDR3 runs to 16 residues. The CDR3 here is CASSQDVGEANTEAFF. CDR3 bases: TGCGCCAGCAGCCAAGATGTGGGGGAAGCGAACACTGAAGCTTTCTTT.

The chain couples TRBV5-5 to TRBJ1-1; weak D call: TRBD1 (5 bases). The length of the CDR3 is 15 residues. Trimming pared 4 bases from V and 7 bases from J, leaving 20 bases between. Per the germline V gene, CDR1 is SGHKS and CDR2 is YYEKEE (reference sequence). Here the CDR3 DNA reads TGTGCCAGCAGCGTGGTCACCGGGACGGGGCTTGAAGCTTTCTTT. This sequence encodes CASSVVTGTGLEAFF.

This clonotype was picked up a small number of times. The genes are TRBV12-3 or TRBV12-4 and TRBJ2-7, with D perhaps being TRBD1 or TRBD2 (5 bases each). CDR3 length equals 12 residues. V lost 8 bases and J 5 bases, leaving 13 bases between the germline ends. The CDR3 spells CASWGSGDEQYF. CDR3 nucleotides: TGTGCCAGCTGGGGGTCCGGGGACGAGCAGTACTTC.

This rearrangement joins TRBV15 to TRBJ2-1, with D hard to call. Germline CDR1 LNHNV, CDR2 YYDKDF (reference sequence). The CDR3 has 13 amino acids. The ends were cut back, 2 bases at V and 8 bases at J, with 10 bases in the middle. The CDR3 nucleotides are TGTGCCACCAGCAGAAACCTTCGCGATGAGCAGTTCTTC. This encodes CATSRNLRDEQFF.

The chain joins TRBV10-3 to TRBJ2-4; no clear D gene. In germline, CDR1 is ENHRY, CDR2 SYGVKD. This CDR3 contains 14 residues. V was clipped by 2 bases and J by 0 bases, with 5 bases between them. CDR3 loop: CAISEDLAKNIQYF. The CDR3 DNA reads as TGTGCCATCAGTGAGGACCTAGCCAAAAACATTCAGTACTTC.

The CDR3 nucleotides are TGTGCCAGCAGTTTAAATCTTGCAGAAGGCTACACCTTC. It is translated as CASSLNLAEGYTF. V usage is TRBV27 and J usage is TRBJ1-2; D ambiguous. V lost 2 bases, J lost 8 bases, and 12 bases lay in between. The germline CDR1 and CDR2 sequences are MNHEY and SMNVEV (reference sequence). CDR3 length: 13 residues.

This clonotype occurred a few times. DNA of the CDR3: TGTGCCACCAGCCTCCGGACAGTAGGAAAGCTACGTTTGGGCTACGAGCAGTACGTC. Its translation: CATSLRTVGKLRLGYEQYV. The J gene is TRBJ2-7, the V gene TRBV15; tentatively, D is TRBD1 (6 bases). The germline V gene has CDR1 LNHNV and CDR2 YYDKDF (reference sequence). CDR3 length equals 19 residues. With 5 bases removed from V and 3 bases from J, the gap between germline ends came to 29 bases.

This CDR3 is CASSQAAREGYKNIQYF. The CDR3 DNA reads as TGCGCCAGCAGCCAAGCTGCGCGGGAGGGCTACAAAAACATTCAGTACTTC. The chain combines TRBV4-1 with TRBJ2-4; 9 bases are a match to TRBD2. Germline V CDR1 and CDR2: MGHRA, YSYEKL. V dropped 1 base and J dropped 3; count of bases not matched to a gene: 7. The CDR3 has 17 amino acids.

The rearrangement links TRBV9 to TRBJ2-2; D is undetermined. CDR3 length: 13 amino acids. Germline V gene sequence: CDR1 SGDLS, CDR2 YYNGEE. V dropped 3 bases and J dropped 4 bases, with 7 bases sitting between them. This CDR3 is CASSGVSTGELFF. DNA for the CDR3: TGTGCCAGCAGCGGGGTGAGCACCGGGGAGCTGTTTTTT.

CDR3 in amino acids: CASREKAGEPTDTQYF. In DNA, the CDR3 is TGTGCCAGCAGGGAAAAAGCGGGGGAGCCCACAGATACGCAGTATTTT. V gene TRBV2 combines with J gene TRBJ2-3, with TRBD2 matching over 8 bases. The CDR3 totals 16 residues. V was pared by 6 bases and J by 2 bases, with 10 bases of the junction left unmatched. Germline CDR1 and CDR2: SNHLY and FYNNEI.

This clonotype was found many times. The chain joins TRBV2 to TRBJ1-5, with TRBD1 matching 10 bases. CDR1 is SNHLY and CDR2 is FYNNEI in the germline V gene. This CDR3 has 15 amino acids. The trim removed 6 bases at V and 4 bases at J, leaving 6 bases unmatched. CDR3 sequence (DNA): TGTGCCAGCAGCCCCGGACAGGGGGGTAATCAGCCCCAGCATTTT. It is translated as CASSPGQGGNQPQHF.

The chain uses TRBV6-5 and TRBJ1-3, with D possibly matching TRBD1 (6 bases). The CDR3 is 17 amino acids. Looked up from germline, CDR1 is MNHEY and CDR2 is SVGAGI. V was cut by 0 bases and J by 1 base, with 13 bases left in between. The CDR3 DNA sequence: TGTGCCAGCAGTTACTCCCCCGCAACAGGGTCTGGAAACACCATATATTTT. This codes for CASSYSPATGSGNTIYF.